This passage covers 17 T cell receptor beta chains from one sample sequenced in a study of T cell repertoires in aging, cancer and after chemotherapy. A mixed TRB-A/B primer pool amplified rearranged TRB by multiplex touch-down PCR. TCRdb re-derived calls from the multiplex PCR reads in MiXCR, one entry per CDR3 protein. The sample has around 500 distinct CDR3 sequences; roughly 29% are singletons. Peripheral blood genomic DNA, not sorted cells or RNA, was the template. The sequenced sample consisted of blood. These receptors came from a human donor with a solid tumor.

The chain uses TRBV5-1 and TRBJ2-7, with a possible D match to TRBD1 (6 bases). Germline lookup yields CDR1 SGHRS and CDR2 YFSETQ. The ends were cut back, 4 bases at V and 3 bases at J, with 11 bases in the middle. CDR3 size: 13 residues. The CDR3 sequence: CASSPGQLYEQYF. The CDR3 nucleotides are TGCGCCAGCAGCCCCGGACAGCTCTACGAGCAGTACTTC.

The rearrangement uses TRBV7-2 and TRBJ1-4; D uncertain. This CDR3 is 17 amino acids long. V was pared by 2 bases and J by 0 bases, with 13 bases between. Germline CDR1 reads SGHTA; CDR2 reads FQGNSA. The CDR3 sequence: CASSLNMGSATNEKLFF. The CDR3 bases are TGTGCCAGCAGCTTAAATATGGGATCTGCAACTAATGAAAAACTGTTTTTT.

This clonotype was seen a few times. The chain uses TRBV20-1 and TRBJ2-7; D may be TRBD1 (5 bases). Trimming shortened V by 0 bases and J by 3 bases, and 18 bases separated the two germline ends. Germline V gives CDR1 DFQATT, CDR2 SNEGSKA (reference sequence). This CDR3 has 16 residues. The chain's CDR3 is CSARDGARAVNYEQYF. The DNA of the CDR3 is TGCAGTGCTAGAGATGGGGCTCGGGCGGTAAACTACGAGCAGTACTTC.

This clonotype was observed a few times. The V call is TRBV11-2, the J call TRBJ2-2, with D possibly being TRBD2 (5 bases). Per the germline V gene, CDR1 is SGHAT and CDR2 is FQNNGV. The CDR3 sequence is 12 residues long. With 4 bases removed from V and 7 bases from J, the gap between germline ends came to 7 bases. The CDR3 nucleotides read TGTGCCAGCAGCTCGGGATACGGGGAGCTGTTTTTT. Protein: CASSSGYGELFF. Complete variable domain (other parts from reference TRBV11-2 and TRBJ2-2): EAGVAQSPRYKIIEKRQSVAFWCNPISGHATLYWYQQILGQGPKLLIQFQNNGVVDDSQLPKDRFSAERLKGVDSTLKIQPAKLEDSAVYLCASSSGYGELFFGEGSRLTVL.

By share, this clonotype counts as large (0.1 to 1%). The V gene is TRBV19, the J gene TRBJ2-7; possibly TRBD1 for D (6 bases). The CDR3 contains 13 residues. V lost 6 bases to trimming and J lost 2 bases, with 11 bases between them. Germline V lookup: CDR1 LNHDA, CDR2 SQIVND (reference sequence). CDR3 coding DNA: TGTGCCAGTAGCCAGGGGTCCGCCTACGAGCAGTACTTC. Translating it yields CASSQGSAYEQYF.

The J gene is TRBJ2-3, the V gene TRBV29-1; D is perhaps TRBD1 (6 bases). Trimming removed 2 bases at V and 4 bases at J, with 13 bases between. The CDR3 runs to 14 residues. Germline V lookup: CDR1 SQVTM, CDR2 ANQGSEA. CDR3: CSVERDIIPDTQYF. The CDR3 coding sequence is TGCAGCGTTGAAAGGGACATAATACCAGATACGCAGTATTTT.

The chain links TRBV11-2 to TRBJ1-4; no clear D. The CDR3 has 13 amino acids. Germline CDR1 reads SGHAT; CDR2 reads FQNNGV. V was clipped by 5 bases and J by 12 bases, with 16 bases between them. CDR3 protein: CASSRAPDGELFF. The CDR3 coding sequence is TGTGCCAGCAGCCGAGCACCCGACGGGGAACTGTTTTTT.

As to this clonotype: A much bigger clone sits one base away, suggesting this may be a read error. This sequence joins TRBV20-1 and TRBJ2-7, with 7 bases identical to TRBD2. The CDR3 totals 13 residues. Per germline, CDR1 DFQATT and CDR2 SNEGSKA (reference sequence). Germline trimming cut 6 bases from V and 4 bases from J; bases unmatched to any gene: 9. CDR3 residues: CSARTAGEYEQYF. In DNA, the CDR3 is TGCAGTGCCAGGACTGCGGGAGAGTACGAGCAGTACTTC.

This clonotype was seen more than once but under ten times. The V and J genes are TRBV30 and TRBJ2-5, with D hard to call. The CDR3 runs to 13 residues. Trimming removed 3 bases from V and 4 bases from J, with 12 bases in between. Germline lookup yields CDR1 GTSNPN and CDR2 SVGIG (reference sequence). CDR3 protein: CAWSLGWAETQYF. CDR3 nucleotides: TGTGCCTGGAGCCTCGGTTGGGCAGAGACCCAGTACTTC.

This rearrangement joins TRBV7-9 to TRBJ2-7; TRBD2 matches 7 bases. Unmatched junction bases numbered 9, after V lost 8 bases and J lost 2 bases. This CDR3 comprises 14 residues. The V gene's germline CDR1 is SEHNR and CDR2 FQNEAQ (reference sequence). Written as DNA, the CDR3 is TGTGCCAGCTCCTCCCCGGGGGGACCCTACGAGCAGTACTTC. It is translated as CASSSPGGPYEQYF.

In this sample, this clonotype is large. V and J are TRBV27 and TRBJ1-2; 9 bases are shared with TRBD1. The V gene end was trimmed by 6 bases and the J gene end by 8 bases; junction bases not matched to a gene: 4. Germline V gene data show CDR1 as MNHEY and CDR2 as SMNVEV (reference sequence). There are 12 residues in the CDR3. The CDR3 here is CASRETGGGYTF. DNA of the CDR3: TGTGCCAGCAGAGAAACAGGGGGCGGCTACACCTTC.

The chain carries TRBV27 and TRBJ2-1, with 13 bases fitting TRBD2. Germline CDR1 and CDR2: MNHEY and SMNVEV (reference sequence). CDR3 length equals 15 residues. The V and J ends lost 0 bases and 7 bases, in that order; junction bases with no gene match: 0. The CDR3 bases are TGTGCCAGCAGTTTATCGACTAGCGGGAGGAATGAGCAGTTCTTC. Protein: CASSLSTSGRNEQFF.

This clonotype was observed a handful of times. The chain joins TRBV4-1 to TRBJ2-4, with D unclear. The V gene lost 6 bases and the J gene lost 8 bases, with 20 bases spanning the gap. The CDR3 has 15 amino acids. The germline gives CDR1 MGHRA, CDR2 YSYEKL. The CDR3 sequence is CASRETDRPKYIQYF. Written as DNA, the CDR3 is TGCGCCAGCAGAGAGACGGACCGACCCAAGTACATTCAGTACTTC.

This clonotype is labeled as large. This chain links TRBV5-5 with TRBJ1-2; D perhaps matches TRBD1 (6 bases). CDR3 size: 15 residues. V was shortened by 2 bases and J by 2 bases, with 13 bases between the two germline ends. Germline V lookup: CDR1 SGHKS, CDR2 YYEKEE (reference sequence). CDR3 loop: CASSFGGLNNYGYTF. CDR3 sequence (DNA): TGTGCCAGCAGCTTTGGGGGGCTCAACAACTATGGCTACACCTTC.

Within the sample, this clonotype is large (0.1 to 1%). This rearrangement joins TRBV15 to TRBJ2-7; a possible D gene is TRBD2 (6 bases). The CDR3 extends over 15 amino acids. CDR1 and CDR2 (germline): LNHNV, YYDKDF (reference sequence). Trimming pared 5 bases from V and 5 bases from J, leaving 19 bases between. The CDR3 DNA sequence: TGTGCCACCAGCCCGAGAGGGGAGGAATACGACGAGCAGTACTTC. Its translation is CATSPRGEEYDEQYF.

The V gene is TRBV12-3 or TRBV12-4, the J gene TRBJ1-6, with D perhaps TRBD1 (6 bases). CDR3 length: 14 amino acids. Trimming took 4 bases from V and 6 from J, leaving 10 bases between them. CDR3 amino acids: CASSYDRSNSPLHF. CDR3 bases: TGTGCCAGCAGTTACGACAGGTCTAATTCACCCCTCCACTTT.

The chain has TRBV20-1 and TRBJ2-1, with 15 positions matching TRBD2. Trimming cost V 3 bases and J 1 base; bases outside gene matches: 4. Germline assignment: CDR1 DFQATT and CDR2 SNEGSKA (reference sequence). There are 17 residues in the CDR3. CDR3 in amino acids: CSARGLAGGGSYNEQFF. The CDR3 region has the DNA TGCAGTGCTAGGGGACTAGCGGGGGGCGGTTCCTACAATGAGCAGTTCTTC.